The 25 T cell receptor beta chains presented below share a single source sample, sequenced in a study of blood T cell repertoires in COVID-19. Produced via immunoSEQ multiplex PCR; TCRdb's table is partial and in-frame only. The table has about 170,000 clones, approximately 83% seen once; the top ten hold approximately 2.4%. The material sequenced was peripheral blood. The receptors derive from a human donor with acute or convalescent COVID-19. The donor label of this sample is uncertain.

The chain recombines TRBV3-1 (or the pseudogene TRBV3-2) with TRBJ1-2; TRBD1 aligns across 7 bases. This CDR3 spans 15 amino acids. Germline CDR1 is LGHDT and CDR2 is YNNKEL (reference sequence). With V trimmed by 5 bases and J by 8 bases, 14 bases remained unmatched. The CDR3 sequence: CASSEWLQGGSGYTF. CDR3 DNA sequence: TGTGCCAGCAGCGAGTGGCTTCAGGGGGGCAGCGGCTACACCTTC.

DNA of the CDR3: TGCGCCAGCAGCCAAGGTGTTATGAGTGACTATGGCTACACCTTC. Amino acid sequence: CASSQGVMSDYGYTF. The chain carries TRBV4-1 and TRBJ1-2; D gene uncertain. Trimming removed 1 base from V and 3 bases from J, with 12 bases in between. The CDR3 covers 15 residues. The germline V gene encodes CDR1 MGHRA and CDR2 YSYEKL.

This clone came up once. The rearrangement joins TRBV4-2 to TRBJ1-6, with a possible D match to TRBD1 (5 bases). Germline V gene sequence: CDR1 LGHNA, CDR2 YNFKEQ. With 0 bases removed from V and 6 bases from J, the gap between germline ends came to 18 bases. CDR3 length: 18 residues. CDR3 in amino acids: CASSQDNVRQTRNSPLHF. Here the CDR3 DNA reads TGTGCCAGCAGCCAAGATAACGTCAGACAGACCCGTAATTCACCCCTCCACTTT.

The chain couples TRBV6-2 or TRBV6-3 to TRBJ1-1; 7 nucleotides agree with TRBD1. The CDR3 covers 14 residues. Looked up from germline, CDR1 is MNHEY and CDR2 is SVGEGT. V lost 3 bases and J lost 3; bases outside the gene matches: 4. CDR3 nucleotides: TGTGCCAGCAGTTATTTCGACAGGGACACTGAAGCTTTCTTT. This translates into CASSYFDRDTEAFF.

The chain couples TRBV9 to TRBJ1-2, with a weak D call TRBD1 (5 bases). Germline CDR1 reads SGDLS; CDR2 reads YYNGEE. V was trimmed by 3 bases and J by 8 bases, leaving 17 bases between them. CDR3 size: 14 residues. The CDR3 spells CASSGEYRQYGYTF. The CDR3 nucleotides are TGTGCCAGCAGCGGAGAATACAGGCAGTACGGCTACACCTTC.

The table lists this clone with a few counts. This CDR3 reads CASSELAMSSYEQYF. The CDR3, as DNA: TGTGCCAGCAGTGAACTAGCGATGAGCTCCTACGAGCAGTACTTC. The V gene is TRBV6-1, the J gene TRBJ2-7, with a possible D match to TRBD2 (6 bases). The germline gives CDR1 MNHNS, CDR2 SASEGT. Trimming removed 2 bases from V and 0 bases from J, with 11 bases in between. The CDR3 totals 15 residues.

The chain carries TRBV19 and TRBJ2-1; tentative D call: TRBD2 (5 bases). The CDR3 extends over 17 amino acids. The V and J ends lost 6 bases and 0 bases respectively, with 18 bases between them. CDR1 and CDR2 (germline): LNHDA, SQIVND (reference sequence). CDR3 DNA sequence: TGTGCCAGTAGCCAAAGGACTTCCCAGAGCTCCTACAATGAGCAGTTCTTC. Translating gives CASSQRTSQSSYNEQFF.

The chain has TRBV25-1 and TRBJ2-1; 9 bases align to TRBD2. The CDR3 is made up of 14 amino acids. The germline CDR1 and CDR2 sequences are MGHDK and SYGVNS. With V trimmed by 4 bases and J by 7 bases, 5 bases remained unmatched. The DNA for the CDR3 is TGTGCCAGCAGTGGCGGGGGGGCGGTTAATGAGCAGTTCTTC. Its translation is CASSGGGAVNEQFF. The full variable domain, with the rest looked up from reference TRBV25-1 and TRBJ2-1, is EADIYQTPRYLVIGTGKKITLECSQTMGHDKMYWYQQDPGMELHLIHYSYGVNSTEKGDLSSESTVSRIRTEHFPLTLESARPSHTSQYLCASSGGGAVNEQFFGPGTRLTVL.

The CDR3 protein is CASSADRELLTQYF. CDR3 DNA sequence: TGTGCCAGTAGTGCGGACAGGGAACTATTGACGCAGTATTTT. The chain links TRBV19 to TRBJ2-3, with TRBD1 identical over 8 bases. The germline CDR1 and CDR2 sequences are LNHDA and SQIVND (reference sequence). CDR3 size: 14 residues. The junction had 10 bases not matched to a gene; V was cut back by 5 bases and J by 9 bases.

The J gene is TRBJ2-5, the V gene TRBV24-1; D perhaps matches TRBD2 (6 bases). The CDR3 totals 13 residues. Per germline, CDR1 KGHDR and CDR2 SFDVKD. V lost 3 bases and J lost 5, with 9 bases in between. The CDR3 DNA reads TGTGCCACCAGTGATGTGGCGGGGGAGACCCAGTACTTC. Encoded protein: CATSDVAGETQYF.

The V gene is TRBV19, the J gene TRBJ1-1, with 9 bases fitting TRBD1. This CDR3 contains 14 residues. CDR1 is LNHDA, CDR2 SQIVND, per germline (reference sequence). Trimming took 5 bases from V and 5 from J; bases not matched to a gene: 6. CDR3 bases: TGTGCCAGTAGTCCCGGGACAGGGAGGACTGAAGCTTTCTTT. Its translation is CASSPGTGRTEAFF.

The rearrangement joins TRBV28 to TRBJ2-1; TRBD1 matches 11 bases. The V gene's germline CDR1 is MDHEN and CDR2 SYDVKM. The CDR3 runs 14 residues. Trimming removed 6 bases from V and 7 bases from J; junction bases left unmatched: 5. CDR3 loop: CASRGTGGGNEQFF. CDR3 in DNA: TGTGCCAGCAGGGGGACAGGGGGTGGGAATGAGCAGTTCTTC.

V gene TRBV5-1 combines with J gene TRBJ2-3, with D perhaps TRBD1 (7 bases). The germline gives CDR1 SGHRS, CDR2 YFSETQ. This CDR3 spans 16 amino acids. V was cut by 0 bases and J by 1 base, with 12 bases left in between. The CDR3 spells CASSLGRGTGTDTQYF. Written as DNA, the CDR3 is TGCGCCAGCAGCTTGGGACGCGGGACAGGCACAGATACGCAGTATTTT.

The chain is built from TRBV5-4 and TRBJ2-1, with unresolved D. The CDR3 runs to 15 residues. Germline CDR1 SGHNT, CDR2 YYREEE (reference sequence). The V end was cut by 4 bases, the J end by 2 bases, with 13 bases between. CDR3 protein: CASSRSESAYNEQFF. CDR3 sequence (DNA): TGTGCCAGCAGCCGTTCGGAGTCTGCCTACAATGAGCAGTTCTTC.

The V call is TRBV10-2, the J call TRBJ2-3, with 13 nucleotides matching TRBD2. V dropped 2 bases and J dropped 6; count of bases not matched to a gene: 8. Germline V gives CDR1 WSHSY, CDR2 SAAADI. The CDR3 loop spans 17 amino acids. In DNA, the CDR3 is TGCGCCAGCAGTGAGGGGACTAGCGGGATGTCCCCCGATACGCAGTATTTT. It translates to CASSEGTSGMSPDTQYF.

This clone was recorded once. CDR3 nucleotides: TGTGCCAGTAGTATAGGGCTAGCGGTCCGCACAGATACGCAGTATTTT. Translation: CASSIGLAVRTDTQYF. The chain recombines TRBV19 with TRBJ2-3; TRBD2 agrees at 7 bases. With 1 base clipped from V and 1 base from J, the junction kept 5 bases outside the gene matches. This CDR3 spans 16 amino acids. CDR1 is LNHDA, CDR2 SQIVND, per germline (reference sequence).

As to this clone: Other DNA sequences in the same sample also yield this CDR3. The gene calls are TRBV5-4 and TRBJ2-7, with D maybe TRBD2 (6 bases). Germline CDR1 reads SGHNT; CDR2 reads YYREEE (reference sequence). The CDR3 totals 13 residues. Trimming took 4 bases from V and 1 from J, leaving 9 bases between them. In nucleotides, the CDR3 is TGTGCCAGCAGCCACCGGGGGTCCTACGAGCAGTACTTC. Protein sequence: CASSHRGSYEQYF.

The chain uses TRBV6-1 and TRBJ2-5, with D perhaps TRBD2 (6 bases). V dropped 0 bases and J dropped 3 bases, with 11 bases sitting between them. This CDR3 has 15 amino acids. Germline assignment: CDR1 MNHNS and CDR2 SASEGT. CDR3 sequence: CASSEAGTAKETQYF. For the CDR3, the DNA is TGTGCCAGCAGTGAAGCGGGGACTGCCAAAGAGACCCAGTACTTC.

The chain employs TRBV27 and TRBJ2-2; TRBD1 aligns across 8 bases. This CDR3 has 16 amino acids. J was trimmed by 4 bases and V by 4 bases; bases with no gene match: 8. CDR1 is MNHEY and CDR2 is SMNVEV in the germline V gene (reference sequence). The CDR3 region is CASSWRQGLLTGELFF. In DNA, the CDR3 is TGTGCCAGCAGTTGGCGACAGGGGTTACTCACCGGGGAGCTGTTTTTT.

The chain links TRBV5-4 to TRBJ2-7; D gene ambiguous. V dropped 7 bases and J dropped 2 bases, with 13 bases sitting between them. The CDR3 spans 13 residues. Per germline, CDR1 SGHNT and CDR2 YYREEE (reference sequence). The CDR3 sequence is CASAFPGAYEQYF. In DNA form, the CDR3 reads TGTGCCAGCGCTTTTCCGGGTGCCTACGAGCAGTACTTC.

This rearrangement joins TRBV5-1 to TRBJ2-6; 7 bases agree with TRBD1. Germline values: CDR1 SGHRS, CDR2 YFSETQ. This CDR3 is 16 amino acids long. Trimming at V came to 3 bases and at J to 5 bases, leaving 8 bases not matched to a gene. The CDR3 DNA is TGCGCCAGCAGCTATACAGGGGCCCAACGGGCCAACGTCCTGACTTTC. Protein product: CASSYTGAQRANVLTF. The full variable domain, in which reference TRBV5-1 and TRBJ2-6 provide the parts outside the CDR3, is KAGVTQTPRYLIKTRGQQVTLSCSPISGHRSVSWYQQTPGQGLQFLFEYFSETQRNKGNFPGRFSGRQFSNSRSEMNVSTLELGDSALYLCASSYTGAQRANVLTFGAGSRLTVL.

The V gene is TRBV7-9, the J gene TRBJ1-2; TRBD1 matches at 10 bases. The CDR3 sequence is 14 residues long. With V trimmed by 5 bases and J by 7 bases, 7 bases remained unmatched. Germline V CDR1 and CDR2: SEHNR, FQNEAQ (reference sequence). The CDR3 nucleotides read TGTGCCAGCAGCCTGGGGACAGGGGTTGGTGGCTACACCTTC. This gives the protein CASSLGTGVGGYTF.

This chain uses TRBV19 with TRBJ2-7; 13 positions match TRBD2. Per germline, CDR1 LNHDA and CDR2 SQIVND (reference sequence). The CDR3 loop spans 16 amino acids. Unmatched junction bases numbered 12, after V lost 6 bases and J lost 7 bases. Here the CDR3 DNA reads TGTGCCAGTAGCCCCCCGGGACTAGCGGGACGATGGGAGCAGTACTTC. Its translation: CASSPPGLAGRWEQYF. Supplemented by reference TRBV19 and TRBJ2-7, the full variable domain reads DGGITQSPKYLFRKEGQNVTLSCEQNLNHDAMYWYRQDPGQGLRLIYYSQIVNDFQKGDIAEGYSVSREKKESFPLTVTSAQKNPTAFYLCASSPPGLAGRWEQYFGPGTRLTVT.

This rearrangement joins TRBV5-4 to TRBJ2-3, with TRBD2 matching over 14 bases. The CDR3 totals 19 residues. Germline lookup yields CDR1 SGHNT and CDR2 YYREEE (reference sequence). Unmatched junction bases numbered 10, after V lost 0 bases and J lost 4 bases. The CDR3 region has the DNA TGTGCCAGCAGCTTGGATTACTCGGGACTAGCGGGAGACCCAGATACGCAGTATTTT. Translating it yields CASSLDYSGLAGDPDTQYF.

This clone was found once. The V and J genes are TRBV18 and TRBJ2-7, with D possibly being TRBD1 (6 bases). The V gene lost 5 bases and the J gene lost 6 bases, with 11 bases spanning the gap. The CDR3 consists of 12 residues. CDR1 is KGHSH, CDR2 LQKENI, per germline. The CDR3 DNA is TGTGCCAGCTCAGAACAGGGCGGCGAGCAGTACTTC. Residues: CASSEQGGEQYF.